These 3 T cell receptor beta chains were all obtained from the same sample, sequenced in a study of CD8 T cells in Susac syndrome. With random hexamers, reverse transcription was performed on about 0.45 to 1 ug of RNA. In TCRdb, the immunoSEQ multiplex PCR reads were re-called with MiXCR into one record per CDR3 protein. This table has over 100,000 distinct CDR3 sequences, 95% to 96% appearing once. Sequenced material: CD4+ T cells from PBMCs. The receptors shown here come from a human donor with Susac syndrome.

V and J are TRBV4-3 and TRBJ2-1, with D perhaps TRBD2 (5 bases). This CDR3 has 14 amino acids. V lost 0 bases and J 8 bases, leaving 11 bases between the germline ends. CDR1 is LGHNA and CDR2 is YSLEER in the germline V gene. CDR3 nucleotide sequence: TGCGCCAGCAGCCAAGATCAGCGGTACGATGAGCAGTTCTTC. Translated, it gives CASSQDQRYDEQFF.

The rearrangement joins TRBV3-1 to TRBJ2-7; TRBD2 aligns across 9 bases. V lost 1 base and J lost 3; bases outside the gene matches: 4. Germline V gene sequence: CDR1 LGHDT, CDR2 YNNKEL (reference sequence). This CDR3 is built from 15 residues. The CDR3 DNA reads TGTGCCAGCAGCCAAGGACTAGCGGTTCACTACGAGCAGTACTTC. As protein: CASSQGLAVHYEQYF.

This chain links TRBV24-1 with TRBJ1-1, with unresolved D. Trimming pared 2 bases from V and 0 bases from J, leaving 3 bases between. The CDR3 covers 13 residues. CDR1 and CDR2 from the germline V gene are KGHDR and SFDVKD. The CDR3 DNA reads as TGTGCCACCAGTGATTCGGTGAACACTGAAGCTTTCTTT. Translation: CATSDSVNTEAFF.